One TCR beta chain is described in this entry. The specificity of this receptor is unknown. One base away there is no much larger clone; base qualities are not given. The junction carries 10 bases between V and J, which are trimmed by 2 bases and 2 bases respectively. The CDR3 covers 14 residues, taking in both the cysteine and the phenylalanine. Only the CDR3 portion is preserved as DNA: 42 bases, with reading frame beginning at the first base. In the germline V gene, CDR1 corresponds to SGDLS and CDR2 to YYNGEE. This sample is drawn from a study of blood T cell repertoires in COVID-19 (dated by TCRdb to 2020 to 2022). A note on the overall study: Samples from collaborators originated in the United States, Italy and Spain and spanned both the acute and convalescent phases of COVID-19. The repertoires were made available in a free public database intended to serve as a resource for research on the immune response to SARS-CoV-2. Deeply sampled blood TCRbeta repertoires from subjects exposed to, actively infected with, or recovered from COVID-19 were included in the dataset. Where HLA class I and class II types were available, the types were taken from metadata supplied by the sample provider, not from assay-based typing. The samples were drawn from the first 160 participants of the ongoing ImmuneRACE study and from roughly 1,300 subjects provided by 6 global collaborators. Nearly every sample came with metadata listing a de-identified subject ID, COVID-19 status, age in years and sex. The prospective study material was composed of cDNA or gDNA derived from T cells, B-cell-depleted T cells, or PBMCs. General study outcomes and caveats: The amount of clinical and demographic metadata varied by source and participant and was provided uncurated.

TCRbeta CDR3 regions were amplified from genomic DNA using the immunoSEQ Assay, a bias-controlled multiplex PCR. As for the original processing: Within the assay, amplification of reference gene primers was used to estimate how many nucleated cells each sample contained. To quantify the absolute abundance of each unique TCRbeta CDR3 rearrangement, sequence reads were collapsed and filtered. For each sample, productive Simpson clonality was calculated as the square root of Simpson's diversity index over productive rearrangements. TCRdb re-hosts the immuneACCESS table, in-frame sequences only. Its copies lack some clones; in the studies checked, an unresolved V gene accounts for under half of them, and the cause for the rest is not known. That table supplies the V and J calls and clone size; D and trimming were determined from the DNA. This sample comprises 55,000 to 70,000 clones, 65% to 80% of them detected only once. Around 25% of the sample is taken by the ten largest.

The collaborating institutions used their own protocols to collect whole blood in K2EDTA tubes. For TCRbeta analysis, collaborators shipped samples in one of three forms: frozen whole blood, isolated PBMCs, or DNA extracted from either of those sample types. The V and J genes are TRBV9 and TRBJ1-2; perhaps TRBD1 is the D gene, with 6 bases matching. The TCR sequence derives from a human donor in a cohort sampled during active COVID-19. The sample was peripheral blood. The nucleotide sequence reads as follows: TGTGCCAGCAGCGTTGGGCAGGGGAACTATGGCTACACCTTC. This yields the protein CASSVGQGNYGYTF.